The 7 T cell receptor beta chains given below trace back to one sample, sequenced in a study of shared clonotypes between healthy human individuals. Using immunoSEQ multiplex PCR, the repertoire was profiled, and TCRdb retains in-frame clones only, with some absent. The sample consists of some 450,000 clones, roughly four fifths of them appearing once. The sample consisted of PBMCs. These receptors all come from a woman between 35 and 50 years old in good health. Some clones in this sample may be carry-over from other donors' samples.

Of note for this clone: With a far larger clone one base away, a read error is the likely cause. The same CDR3 arises from other DNA sequences in this sample as well. The rearrangement links TRBV30 to TRBJ1-1; unclear D gene. The CDR3 covers 14 residues. Trimming took 0 bases from V and 5 from J, leaving 13 bases between them. Germline V gives CDR1 GTSNPN, CDR2 SVGIG (reference sequence). The CDR3 DNA is TGTGCCTGGAGTGTCGGACTCTGGGATACTGAAGCTTTCTTT. Translating it yields CAWSVGLWDTEAFF.

On this clone itself: The junction departs from the called germline gene at one end, perhaps through a read error. Other nucleotide sequences from this sample produce the same CDR3. CDR3 DNA sequence: TGTGCCAGCAGTCCACCCGGGACAGGGCTGTATGGCTATACCTTC. Its protein is CASSPPGTGLYGYTF. The genes are TRBV28 and TRBJ1-2; 9 bases agree with TRBD1. The V gene's germline CDR1 is MDHEN and CDR2 SYDVKM. The length of the CDR3 is 15 residues.

J is TRBJ2-3 and V is TRBV7-3; D is possibly TRBD1 (6 bases). Trimming shortened V by 3 bases and J by 0 bases, and 7 bases separated the two germline ends. The CDR3 has 14 amino acids. Germline V gene data show CDR1 as SGHTA and CDR2 as FQGTGA. The CDR3 DNA reads TGTGCCAGCAGCTTTGGACAGAGCACAGATACGCAGTATTTT. Translation gives CASSFGQSTDTQYF.

The V call is TRBV7-2, the J call TRBJ1-5; TRBD1 might be the D (5 bases). Trimming took 5 bases from V and 6 from J, leaving 14 bases between them. From germline, CDR1 is SGHTA and CDR2 FQGNSA. The CDR3 totals 14 residues. The CDR3 DNA reads TGTGCCAGCAGCCCGTCGGGACCTGGTCAGCCCCAGCATTTT. This translates into CASSPSGPGQPQHF.

This chain uses TRBV10-3 with TRBJ2-1, with D maybe TRBD2 (5 bases). Germline values: CDR1 ENHRY, CDR2 SYGVKD. V was shortened by 3 bases and J by 6 bases, with 9 bases between the two germline ends. The CDR3 covers 13 residues. DNA of the CDR3: TGTGCCATCAGTGACACTAGGTCCAATGAGCAGTTCTTC. The encoded protein is CAISDTRSNEQFF.

The chain joins TRBV9 to TRBJ2-1; TRBD1 aligns across 7 bases. The ends lost 4 bases at V and 10 bases at J; junction bases unmatched: 14. From germline, CDR1 is SGDLS and CDR2 YYNGEE. The length of the CDR3 is 15 residues. CDR3 region: CASSPQGSPVGEQFF. CDR3 bases: TGTGCCAGCAGCCCACAGGGGTCCCCGGTGGGAGAGCAGTTCTTC. Complete variable domain (other parts from reference TRBV9 and TRBJ2-1): DSGVTQTPKHLITATGQRVTLRCSPRSGDLSVYWYQQSLDQGLQFLIQYYNGEERAKGNILERFSAQQFPDLHSELNLSSLELGDSALYFCASSPQGSPVGEQFFGPGTRLTVL.

This rearrangement joins TRBV5-8 to TRBJ2-7; 9 positions agree with TRBD2. This CDR3 is built from 16 residues. In germline, CDR1 is SGHTS, CDR2 YDEGEE. The V segment lost 3 bases and the J segment 0 bases; nucleotides outside the gene matches: 7. CDR3 loop: CASSSIAGASSYEQYF. The CDR3 bases are TGTGCCAGCAGCTCCATAGCGGGGGCGAGCTCCTACGAGCAGTACTTC.